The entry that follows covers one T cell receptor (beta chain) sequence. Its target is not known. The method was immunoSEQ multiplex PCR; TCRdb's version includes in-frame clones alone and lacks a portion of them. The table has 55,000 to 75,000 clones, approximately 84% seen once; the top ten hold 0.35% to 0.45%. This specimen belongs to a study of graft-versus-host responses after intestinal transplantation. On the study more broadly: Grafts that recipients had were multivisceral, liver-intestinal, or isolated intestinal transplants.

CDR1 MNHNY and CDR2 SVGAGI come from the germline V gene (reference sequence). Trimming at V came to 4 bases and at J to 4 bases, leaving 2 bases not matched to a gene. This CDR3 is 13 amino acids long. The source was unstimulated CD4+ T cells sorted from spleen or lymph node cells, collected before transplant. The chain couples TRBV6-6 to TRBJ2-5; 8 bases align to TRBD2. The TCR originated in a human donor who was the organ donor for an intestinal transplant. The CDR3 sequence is CASSSGLAETQYF. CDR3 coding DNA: TGTGCCAGCAGTTCCGGACTAGCAGAGACCCAGTACTTC.